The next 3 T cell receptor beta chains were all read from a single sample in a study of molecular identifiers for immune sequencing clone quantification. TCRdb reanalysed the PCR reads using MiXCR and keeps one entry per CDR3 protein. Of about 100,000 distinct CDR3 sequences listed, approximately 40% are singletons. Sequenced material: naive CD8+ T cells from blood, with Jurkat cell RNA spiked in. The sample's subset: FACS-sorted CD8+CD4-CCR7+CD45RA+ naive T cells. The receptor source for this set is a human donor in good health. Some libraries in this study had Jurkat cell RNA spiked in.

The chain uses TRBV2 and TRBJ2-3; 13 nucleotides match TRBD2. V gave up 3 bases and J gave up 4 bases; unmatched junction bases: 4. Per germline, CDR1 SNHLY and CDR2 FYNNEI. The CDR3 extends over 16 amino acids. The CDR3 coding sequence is TGTGCCAGCAGTGACGGACTAGCGGGAGTCCCAGATACGCAGTATTTT. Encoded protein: CASSDGLAGVPDTQYF.

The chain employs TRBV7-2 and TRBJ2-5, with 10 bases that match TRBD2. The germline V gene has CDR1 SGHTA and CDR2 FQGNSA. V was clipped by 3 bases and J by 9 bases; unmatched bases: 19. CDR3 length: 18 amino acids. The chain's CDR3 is CASSFSPSGRGGQKPQYF. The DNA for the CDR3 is TGTGCCAGCAGCTTCTCCCCAAGCGGGAGGGGTGGGCAAAAGCCCCAGTACTTC.

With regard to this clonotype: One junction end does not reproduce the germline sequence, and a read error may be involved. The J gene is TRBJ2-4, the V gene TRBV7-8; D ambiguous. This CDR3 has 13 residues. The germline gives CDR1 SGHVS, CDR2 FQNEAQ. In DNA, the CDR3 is TGTGCCAGCAGCTACCGACCAGATTCGGCCTCGGACTTC. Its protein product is CASSYRPDSASDF.